What follows are 25 T cell receptor beta chains derived from one specimen sequenced in a study of neurological immune-mediated disorders. TCRdb reprocessed the 5' RACE reads with MiXCR, giving one entry per CDR3 protein. The repertoire holds roughly 50,000 distinct CDR3 sequences, with roughly an eighth as singletons. What was sequenced was PBMCs. Receptors originate from a woman aged 60 to 75 with HTLV-1-associated myelopathy (HAM/TSP).

This clonotype was observed at least ten times. CDR3 DNA sequence: TGCAGTGCTAGAGATGACAGGACAGGGGCCGAGCAGTACTTC. It translates to CSARDDRTGAEQYF. V is TRBV20-1 and J is TRBJ2-7; 9 bases are a match to TRBD1. CDR1 and CDR2 (germline): DFQATT, SNEGSKA (reference sequence). This CDR3 has 14 amino acids. V was clipped by 0 bases and J by 6 bases; unmatched bases: 6.

The table lists this clonotype with many counts. This sequence joins TRBV25-1 and TRBJ2-5; unclear D gene. V lost 6 bases, J lost 1 base, and 6 bases lay in between. The CDR3 is 12 residues long. Germline V gives CDR1 MGHDK, CDR2 SYGVNS. The CDR3 loop is CASSSTQETQYF. CDR3 DNA: TGTGCCAGCAGCAGTACCCAAGAGACCCAGTACTTC.

The table lists this clonotype with many counts. The chain joins TRBV7-2 to TRBJ2-2; D gene unclear. Trimming pared 4 bases from V and 6 bases from J, leaving 6 bases between. This CDR3 is built from 12 residues. Germline assignment: CDR1 SGHTA and CDR2 FQGNSA. DNA for the CDR3: TGTGCCAGCAGCTCCCCCCCCGGGGAGCTGTTTTTT. Translated: CASSSPPGELFF.

This clonotype was counted at least ten times. The chain employs TRBV5-6 and TRBJ2-1; 11 bases fit TRBD1. CDR1 and CDR2 from the germline V gene are SGHDT and YYEEEE. Trimming at V came to 0 bases and at J to 10 bases, leaving 3 bases not matched to a gene. The CDR3 consists of 14 residues. This CDR3 reads CASSLGTGGREQFF. CDR3 in DNA: TGTGCCAGCAGCTTGGGGACAGGGGGCCGGGAGCAGTTCTTC.

This clonotype has at least ten counts. The chain is built from TRBV6-5 and TRBJ1-6; the match to TRBD1 covers 11 bases. Germline loops: CDR1 MNHEY, CDR2 SVGAGI. The V gene end was trimmed by 0 bases and the J gene end by 10 bases; junction bases not matched to a gene: 11. The CDR3 consists of 18 residues. CDR3 DNA: TGTGCCAGCAGTTACTCAGGGACAGGGGGGACCCTTGGGTCACCCCTCCACTTT. Its protein product is CASSYSGTGGTLGSPLHF.

For the CDR3, the DNA is TGCGCCAGCAGCAGACTAGCGGGAGGAATGGCAGATACGCAGTATTTT. It translates to CASSRLAGGMADTQYF. The chain couples TRBV10-2 to TRBJ2-3, with 13 bases lining up with TRBD2. This CDR3 spans 16 amino acids. Germline loops: CDR1 WSHSY, CDR2 SAAADI. The V gene end was trimmed by 6 bases and the J gene end by 4 bases; junction bases not matched to a gene: 7.

This clonotype was seen at least ten times. The V call is TRBV20-1, the J call TRBJ1-6; maybe TRBD1 (6 bases). The V and J ends lost 2 bases and 9 bases respectively, with 14 bases between them. The CDR3 contains 14 residues. The germline V gene encodes CDR1 DFQATT and CDR2 SNEGSKA (reference sequence). The chain's CDR3 is CSARPGDLSSPLHF. CDR3 bases: TGCAGTGCTAGACCAGGGGATTTAAGTTCACCCCTCCACTTT.

The table lists this clonotype with many counts. The CDR3 here is CASSSRAGSMGEQYF. The CDR3 DNA sequence: TGTGCCAGCAGCTCCAGGGCAGGCTCAATGGGCGAGCAGTACTTC. V usage is TRBV7-2 and J usage is TRBJ2-7, with D maybe TRBD1 (5 bases). V was shortened by 4 bases and J by 6 bases, with 19 bases between the two germline ends. The CDR3 covers 15 residues. Germline-derived CDR1 and CDR2 are SGHTA and FQGNSA.

This clonotype was detected ten times or more. J is TRBJ2-3 and V is TRBV20-1, with TRBD2 matching over 7 bases. The J segment lost 6 bases and the V segment lost 3 bases, leaving 6 bases of the junction unmatched. The CDR3 runs to 13 residues. Looked up from germline, CDR1 is DFQATT and CDR2 is SNEGSKA (reference sequence). For the CDR3, the DNA is TGCAGTGCTAGTAAGACTAGCCTCGATACGCAGTATTTT. Encoded protein: CSASKTSLDTQYF.

The rearrangement joins TRBV6-5 to TRBJ2-2, with 7 bases aligning to TRBD1. This CDR3 is built from 16 residues. CDR1 is MNHEY and CDR2 is SVGAGI in the germline V gene. The V segment lost 4 bases and the J segment 1 base; nucleotides outside the gene matches: 6. CDR3 bases: TGTGCCAGCAGTTCCGGGAACAGGGGGAACACCGGGGAGCTGTTTTTT. Its protein is CASSSGNRGNTGELFF.

This chain links TRBV2 with TRBJ2-2; 12 bases agree with TRBD2. Germline CDR1 and CDR2: SNHLY and FYNNEI. Germline trimming cut 5 bases from V and 6 bases from J; bases unmatched to any gene: 7. The CDR3 loop spans 16 amino acids. For the CDR3, the DNA is TGTGCCAGCAGTAAACTAGCGGGAGGACGGGCCGGGGAGCTGTTTTTT. Translating it yields CASSKLAGGRAGELFF.

This clonotype was found many times. The CDR3 bases are TGCGCCAGCAGCCCCTCGAACACCGGGGAGCTGTTTTTT. This sequence encodes CASSPSNTGELFF. The chain employs TRBV4-1 and TRBJ2-2; D unclear. The germline V gene has CDR1 MGHRA and CDR2 YSYEKL. The CDR3 consists of 13 residues. Trimming took off 4 bases at V and 0 bases at J, with 3 bases between the two ends.

This clonotype is judged medium-sized (0.01 to 0.1%). The chain uses TRBV7-3 and TRBJ2-1; no firm D call. CDR1 and CDR2 (germline): SGHTA, FQGTGA. V lost 1 base, J lost 9 bases, and 10 bases lay in between. CDR3 length: 13 amino acids. The CDR3: CASSLIGGGEQFF. Here the CDR3 DNA reads TGTGCCAGCAGCTTAATCGGTGGTGGTGAGCAGTTCTTC.

In this sample, this clonotype turned up many times. The chain recombines TRBV5-1 with TRBJ1-1; D is possibly TRBD1 (6 bases). The CDR3 covers 15 residues. V was cut by 4 bases and J by 11 bases, with 24 bases left in between. Germline-derived CDR1 and CDR2 are SGHRS and YFSETQ. The CDR3 DNA reads TGCGCCAGCAGCCCTCACGGGGGCCCCAACGCTTGGGCTTTCTTT. Its translation: CASSPHGGPNAWAFF. Looking up the rest from reference TRBV5-1 and TRBJ1-1 gives the full variable domain: KAGVTQTPRYLIKTRGQQVTLSCSPISGHRSVSWYQQTPGQGLQFLFEYFSETQRNKGNFPGRFSGRQFSNSRSEMNVSTLELGDSALYLCASSPHGGPNAWAFFGQGTRLTVV.

This clonotype was seen many times. The chain carries TRBV20-1 and TRBJ2-5, with D unclear. The CDR3 covers 10 residues. V was pared by 6 bases and J by 2 bases, with 4 bases between. Germline V gene data show CDR1 as DFQATT and CDR2 as SNEGSKA (reference sequence). The CDR3 loop is CSADQETQYF. The CDR3 DNA sequence: TGCAGTGCAGATCAAGAGACCCAGTACTTC.

This clonotype occurred many times. The CDR3 spells CASSSDVAGAYEQYF. The CDR3 DNA reads as TGCGCCAGCAGCTCGGATGTCGCGGGGGCCTACGAGCAGTACTTC. The chain uses TRBV5-1 and TRBJ2-7; 7 positions match TRBD2. The CDR3 has 15 amino acids. V lost 3 bases to trimming and J lost 2 bases; unmatched junction nucleotides: 8. The germline V gene has CDR1 SGHRS and CDR2 YFSETQ. The variable domain in full, with the rest retrieved from reference TRBV5-1 and TRBJ2-7, is KAGVTQTPRYLIKTRGQQVTLSCSPISGHRSVSWYQQTPGQGLQFLFEYFSETQRNKGNFPGRFSGRQFSNSRSEMNVSTLELGDSALYLCASSSDVAGAYEQYFGPGTRLTVT.

There are many counts of this clonotype. The chain uses TRBV29-1 and TRBJ2-5, with D possibly matching TRBD1 (5 bases). Looked up from germline, CDR1 is SQVTM and CDR2 is ANQGSEA. V lost 8 bases and J 0 bases, leaving 13 bases between the germline ends. The CDR3 is 13 residues long. The CDR3 nucleotides are TGCAGCCCACCGCAACAGGACCAAGAGACCCAGTACTTC. It yields the protein CSPPQQDQETQYF.

At least ten counts were recorded for this clonotype. This sequence joins TRBV5-6 and TRBJ1-1, with D hard to call. Germline CDR1 and CDR2: SGHDT and YYEEEE. The CDR3 has 13 amino acids. With 3 bases removed from V and 6 bases from J, the gap between germline ends came to 12 bases. Here the CDR3 DNA reads TGTGCCAGCAGCTCCGGTACAAAATCTGAAGCTTTCTTT. It yields the protein CASSSGTKSEAFF.

This clonotype was seen many times. The rearrangement joins TRBV24-1 to TRBJ2-3; TRBD2 matches 7 bases. V dropped 4 bases and J dropped 5; count of bases not matched to a gene: 11. The germline gives CDR1 KGHDR, CDR2 SFDVKD. This CDR3 contains 16 residues. The CDR3 coding sequence is TGTGCCACCAGTGACCGGGCCGGGGGGAAGGGAGATACGCAGTATTTT. Translation: CATSDRAGGKGDTQYF.

The table lists this clonotype with many counts. The chain couples TRBV24-1 to TRBJ2-1; TRBD1 matches at 10 bases. Per the germline V gene, CDR1 is KGHDR and CDR2 is SFDVKD. J lost 10 bases, V lost 5 bases, and 19 bases had no gene match. The CDR3 covers 18 residues. The CDR3 region is CATSARTGGPSRLPEQFF. In DNA form, the CDR3 reads TGTGCCACCAGTGCTAGGACAGGGGGGCCTAGCAGGCTTCCCGAGCAGTTCTTC.

In its sample, this clonotype was seen many times. The chain carries TRBV10-3 and TRBJ1-5; maybe TRBD1 (5 bases). Trimming left V 2 bases short and J 6 bases short, with 11 bases between. CDR3 length: 14 residues. The V gene's germline CDR1 is ENHRY and CDR2 SYGVKD. The CDR3 bases are TGTGCCATCAGTGAGAACCCAGGGACTCAGCCCCAGCATTTT. Protein sequence: CAISENPGTQPQHF.

In regard to this clonotype: Being one base from a much bigger clone, this may be a read error. The chain is built from TRBV28 and TRBJ2-3, with D possibly TRBD2 on 6 matching bases. V lost 3 bases and J lost 8, with 15 bases in between. The germline V gene encodes CDR1 MDHEN and CDR2 SYDVKM. The CDR3 runs 14 residues. CDR3 protein: CASSLLATQGTQYF. The CDR3 DNA follows: TGTGCCAGCAGTTTGCTAGCGACCCAGGGTACGCAGTATTTT. Using reference TRBV28 and TRBJ2-3 for the parts outside the CDR3, the full variable domain is DVKVTQSSRYLVKRTGEKVFLECVQDMDHENMFWYRQDPGLGLRLIYFSYDVKMKEKGDIPEGYSVSREKKERFSLILESASTNQTSMYLCASSLLATQGTQYFGPGTRLTVL.

This clonotype was found many times. The CDR3 DNA sequence: TGCGCCAGCAGCTTGGGTCGAAAGGGATTAACTAATGAAAAACTGTTTTTT. Its translation is CASSLGRKGLTNEKLFF. The chain has TRBV5-1 and TRBJ1-4; D uncertain. From germline, CDR1 is SGHRS and CDR2 YFSETQ. V gave up 0 bases and J gave up 1 base, with 13 bases separating them. The CDR3 extends over 17 amino acids.

V gene TRBV7-9 combines with J gene TRBJ1-1, with 8 bases lining up with TRBD1. V lost 5 bases, J lost 3 bases, and 8 bases stayed unmatched. Germline assignment: CDR1 SEHNR and CDR2 FQNEAQ (reference sequence). The CDR3 length is 15 residues. CDR3: CASSQEQDRDTEAFF. For the CDR3, the DNA is TGTGCCAGCAGCCAAGAACAGGACAGGGACACTGAAGCTTTCTTT.

Ten or more counts support this clonotype. The rearrangement links TRBV21-1 to TRBJ2-7; the table's D call of TRBD1 was not tested on the DNA. TRBV21-1 is tagged as a pseudogene. CDR3 length: 13 residues. The CDR3, as DNA: TGTGCCAGCATCCGGACAAGAAGCTACGAGCAGTACTTC. Amino acid sequence: CASIRTRSYEQYF.